A selection of T cell receptor beta chains follows, all from one sample in a study of blood T cell repertoires in COVID-19. Clones were sequenced by immunoSEQ multiplex PCR, and TCRdb holds only the in-frame ones, with some missing. The data show about 280,000 clones, with roughly 89% seen just once and 1.5% to 2% held by the top ten. Sequencing input: PBMCs or T cells enriched from blood (not recorded which). The receptors were sampled from a woman aged 18-29 years with acute COVID-19. Each CDR3 is given with its conserved first and last residue. The order of the fields is clone size, D gene, CDR3 length, J gene, V gene, CDR3 protein, CDR3 DNA. The D gene is left open where the match is weak. Part of the rows lack a size; the others show once, few, many or a class for expanded clones.

.	TRBD1	16	TRBJ2-1	TRBV4-2	CASSTQTGGLYNEQFF	TGTGCCAGCAGCACCCAAACAGGGGGTCTATACAATGAGCAGTTCTTC
.	TRBD2	18	TRBJ2-2	TRBV7-9	CASSTTFSGRGNTGELFF	TGTGCCAGCAGCACAACATTTAGCGGGAGAGGGAACACCGGGGAGCTGTTTTTT
.	.	13	TRBJ2-2	TRBV28	CASSSRYTGELFF	TGTGCCAGCAGCTCCAGGTACACCGGGGAGCTGTTTTTT
once	TRBD1	13	TRBJ1-3	TRBV29-1	CSVETGNRNTIYF	TGCAGCGTCGAGACAGGGAATCGTAACACCATATATTTT
.	TRBD2	13	TRBJ2-7	TRBV15	CATSLAGSYEQYF	TGTGCCACCAGTTTAGCGGGGAGCTACGAGCAGTACTTC
.	TRBD1	14	TRBJ1-5	TRBV7-9	CASSLGQGWQPQHF	TGTGCCAGCAGCTTAGGACAGGGTTGGCAGCCCCAGCATTTT
few	.	15	TRBJ1-4	TRBV4-1	CASRPIYGANEKLFF	TGCGCTTCTAGACCGATTTATGGAGCTAATGAAAAACTGTTTTTT
once	.	13	TRBJ1-5	TRBV7-9	CASSLEENQPQHF	TGTGCCAGCAGCTTAGAGGAGAATCAGCCCCAGCATTTT
.	.	12	TRBJ2-3	TRBV14	CASSQDFRTQYF	TGTGCCAGCAGCCAAGATTTTCGTACGCAGTATTTT
once	.	14	TRBJ2-3	TRBV24-1	CATSDYLRGDTQYF	TGTGCCACCAGTGACTACCTCCGTGGAGATACGCAGTATTTT
.	.	14	TRBJ1-6	TRBV2	CASNSGGWNSPLHF	TGTGCCAGCAATTCCGGGGGGTGGAATTCACCCCTCCACTTT
.	.	13	TRBJ1-2	TRBV19	CASSERQSYGYTF	TGTGCCAGTAGTGAACGCCAGTCCTATGGCTACACCTTC
.	TRBD2	17	TRBJ2-3	TRBV27	CASSPRTSGTFTDTQYF	TGTGCCAGCAGTCCCCGGACTAGCGGGACCTTCACAGATACGCAGTATTTT
.	.	13	TRBJ2-3	TRBV28	CASSLWPGSTQYF	TGTGCCAGCAGTTTATGGCCCGGGTCTACGCAGTATTTT
once	TRBD1	15	TRBJ2-5	TRBV7-3	CASSLGPGGQETQYF	TGTGCCAGCAGCTTGGGGCCAGGGGGCCAAGAGACCCAGTACTTC
.	.	17	TRBJ2-1	TRBV3-1/TRBV3-2	CASSQDLDYRQHNEQFF	TGTGCCAGCAGCCAAGATTTGGACTACCGCCAACACAATGAGCAGTTCTTC
.	.	14	TRBJ2-5	TRBV18	CASSPGGLRETQYF	TGTGCCAGCTCACCGGGGGGGCTGAGAGAGACCCAGTACTTC
.	TRBD1	17	TRBJ1-1	TRBV10-3	CAISELWQGARNTEAFF	TGTGCCATCAGTGAATTGTGGCAGGGGGCAAGGAACACTGAAGCTTTCTTT
once	TRBD1	15	TRBJ1-3	TRBV4-1	CASSQGTGYGNTIYF	TGCGCCAGCAGCCAAGGGACAGGGTATGGAAACACCATATATTTT
.	TRBD1	15	TRBJ2-7	TRBV27	CASSLRGQGPNEQYF	TGTGCCAGCAGTTTAAGGGGACAGGGGCCCAACGAGCAGTACTTC
.	TRBD2	18	TRBJ2-1	TRBV5-1	CASSVGLAGGPSYNEQFF	TGCGCCAGCAGCGTAGGACTAGCGGGAGGGCCGTCCTACAATGAGCAGTTCTTC
.	TRBD2	15	TRBJ2-7	TRBV5-5	CASSLFLAGGYEQYF	TGTGCCAGCAGCTTGTTTCTAGCGGGAGGGTACGAGCAGTACTTC
.	.	17	TRBJ1-6	TRBV18	CASSPPTGSSYNSPLHF	TGTGCCAGCTCACCACCGACTGGGAGCTCCTATAATTCACCCCTCCACTTT
.	TRBD2	16	TRBJ2-1	TRBV5-1	CASSTGLAGSYNEQFF	TGCGCCAGCAGCACGGGACTAGCAGGCTCCTACAATGAGCAGTTCTTC
.	.	16	TRBJ2-1	TRBV7-9	CASRKGGLAGLNEQFF	TGTGCCAGCAGAAAAGGGGGCCTAGCGGGTCTCAATGAGCAGTTCTTC
.	TRBD1	18	TRBJ1-2	TRBV3-1/TRBV3-2	CASSQEFQGAGAKGGYTF	TGTGCCAGCAGCCAAGAATTTCAGGGGGCTGGTGCAAAAGGGGGCTACACCTTC
.	TRBD2	15	TRBJ2-1	TRBV7-8	CASSPWTSAYNEQFF	TGTGCCAGCAGCCCCTGGACTAGCGCGTACAATGAGCAGTTCTTC
.	.	14	TRBJ1-1	TRBV5-6	CASSLGSLNTEAFF	TGTGCCAGCAGCTTGGGAAGCCTGAACACTGAAGCTTTCTTT